The clone carrying this TCR beta chain was counted a few times. What it binds is unknown. Via MiXCR, TCRdb re-called the 5' RACE reads, giving one row per CDR3 protein. The sample has 410,000 or so distinct CDR3 sequences, 20% to 30% seen once; the top ten hold about 12%. This entry is derived from a study of T-cell memory formation after mild COVID-19. The wider study: TCR clusters were mostly donor specific. Overall study findings and caveats: CD4+ contracting clones were mainly CM and EM; CD8+ ones, EMRA.

The sequenced sample was PBMCs or a T cell subset sorted from them (not recorded which). This clonotype originated in an adult woman who had mild COVID-19 (a few samples of this study predate the infection). Cell type and time point are not known.

The CDR3 region is CASSLMGATEAFF. For the CDR3, the DNA is TGTGCCAGCAGTTTAATGGGGGCCACTGAAGCTTTCTTT. The chain couples TRBV12-3 or TRBV12-4 to TRBJ1-1; D is perhaps TRBD1 (6 bases). There are 13 residues in the CDR3. V lost 2 bases and J 4 bases, leaving 8 bases between the germline ends.